This T cell receptor beta chain was retrieved from a study of regulatory T cells in long-lasting Graves disease. Study conclusions and caveats: TCR diversity was lower in persistent Graves' patients than in newly diagnosed ones. Blood alone, not thyroid tissue, was studied.

V was cut by 7 bases and J by 1 base, with 13 bases left in between. The germline CDR1 and CDR2 sequences are SNHLY and FYNNEI. This CDR3 is 14 amino acids long. The authors built TCR beta libraries using iRepertoire HTBI primers and Arm-PCR of CDR3 regions. One entry per CDR3 protein results from TCRdb running MiXCR on the multiplex PCR reads. Here the sample spans around 500,000 distinct CDR3 sequences, 12% being singletons. As for time point: newly diagnosed GD, antithyroid drugs for less than 3 months. Construction of the TCR library relied on RNA isolated from PBMCs. This clonotype has a count of ten or more. What it binds is unknown. This same sample was also part of a study on T cells in Graves' hyperthyroidism and ophthalmopathy. From that second work: In validation, the model predicted ophthalmopathy. These predictions came a median approximately six months before onset.

This clonotype originated in a woman under 40 with Graves disease. The J gene is TRBJ1-1, the V gene TRBV2, with D unresolved. This specimen was peripheral blood mononuclear cells (PBMCs), taken at new diagnosis, from a patient treated with antithyroid drugs. In DNA form, the CDR3 reads TGTGCCAGCAATAAACTTCTAAGGAACACTGAAGCTTTCTTT. Protein product: CASNKLLRNTEAFF.